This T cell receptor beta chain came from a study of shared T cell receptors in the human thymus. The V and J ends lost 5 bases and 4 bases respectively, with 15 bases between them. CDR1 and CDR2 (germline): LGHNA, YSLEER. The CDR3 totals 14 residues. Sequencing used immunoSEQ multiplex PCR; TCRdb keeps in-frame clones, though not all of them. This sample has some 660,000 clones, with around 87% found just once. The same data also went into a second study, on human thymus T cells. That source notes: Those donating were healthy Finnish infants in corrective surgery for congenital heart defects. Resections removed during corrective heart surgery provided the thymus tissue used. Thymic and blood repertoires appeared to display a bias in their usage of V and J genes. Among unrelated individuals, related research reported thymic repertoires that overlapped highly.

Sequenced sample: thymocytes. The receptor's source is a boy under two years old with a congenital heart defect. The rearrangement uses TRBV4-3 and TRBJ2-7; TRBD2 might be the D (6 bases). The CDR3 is CASSCRLRDYEQYF. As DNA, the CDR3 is TGCGCCAGCAGCTGCCGACTGCGGGATTACGAGCAGTACTTC.